The 23 T cell receptor beta chains below come from one sample, sequenced in a study of blood T cells in healthy people across ages. Next came a second PCR, run for roughly 7 to 12 cycles, which used a sample-barcoded 5' primer along with a J-beta primer mix. Each CDR3 protein is one row after TCRdb ran MiXCR on the 5' RACE reads. The sample records over 950,000 distinct CDR3 sequences, roughly 47% being singletons. The sample consisted of blood. All receptors derive from a woman between 55 and 75 years old in good health.

CDR3 residues: CASSPGFRSRDAQYF. In DNA, the CDR3 is TGTGCCAGCAGCCCAGGGTTCCGGTCTCGGGATGCGCAGTATTTT. This chain uses TRBV11-1 with TRBJ2-3, with D perhaps TRBD1 or TRBD2 (5 bases each). The CDR3 covers 15 residues. Trimming removed 5 bases from V and 10 bases from J, with 22 bases in between. CDR1 is SGHAT, CDR2 FQDESV, per germline (reference sequence).

The chain couples TRBV3-1 to TRBJ2-5, with 7 bases fitting TRBD2. Losses at the gene ends were 3 bases for V and 10 bases for J; bases not matched to a gene: 5. The CDR3 loop spans 12 amino acids. CDR1 and CDR2 from the germline V gene are LGHDT and YNNKEL (reference sequence). Here the CDR3 DNA reads TGTGCCAGCAGCCAGGGACTATGGGGCCAGTACTTC. Encoded protein: CASSQGLWGQYF.

This rearrangement joins TRBV5-6 to TRBJ2-5; D is possibly TRBD2 (5 bases). The CDR3 is 14 amino acids. V lost 3 bases, J lost 7 bases, and 16 bases lay in between. Germline CDR1 and CDR2: SGHDT and YYEEEE. This CDR3 reads CASSYGPSAGTQYF. The CDR3 bases are TGTGCCAGCAGCTACGGGCCCTCGGCGGGGACCCAGTACTTC.

This clonotype was observed a handful of times. The chain is built from TRBV29-1 and TRBJ2-5, with D maybe TRBD2 (5 bases). The V and J ends lost 4 bases and 0 bases respectively, with 12 bases between them. Per the germline V gene, CDR1 is SQVTM and CDR2 is ANQGSEA. This CDR3 comprises 14 residues. CDR3 nucleotides: TGCAGCGTTGCCGAGCGGAAGTACCAAGAGACCCAGTACTTC. Protein: CSVAERKYQETQYF.

This clonotype occurred many times. The genes are TRBV12-3 or TRBV12-4 and TRBJ2-7, with no clear D. The CDR3 length is 13 residues. The V and J ends lost 5 bases and 1 base respectively, with 9 bases between them. CDR3 coding DNA: TGTGCCAGCAGTCTTAGGGCGTCCTACGAGCAGTACTTC. It translates to CASSLRASYEQYF.

The chain has TRBV13 and TRBJ2-2; weak D call: TRBD2 (6 bases). Germline loops: CDR1 PRHDT, CDR2 FYEKMQ (reference sequence). The CDR3 is 18 residues long. The V gene lost 6 bases and the J gene lost 9 bases, with 29 bases spanning the gap. The CDR3 loop reads CASSRAFVGSRGHRELFF. In nucleotides, the CDR3 is TGTGCCAGCAGTCGAGCCTTTGTCGGGAGTAGGGGCCACCGGGAGCTGTTTTTT.

The DNA of the CDR3 is TGTGCCAGCAGCTTAGTGGCCGAGACTGGAGAGCAGTACTTC. Translating it yields CASSLVAETGEQYF. V and J are TRBV7-2 and TRBJ2-5; no reliable D call. This CDR3 comprises 14 residues. Per the germline V gene, CDR1 is SGHTA and CDR2 is FQGNSA. V shed 1 base and J shed 11 bases, with 17 bases lying between them.

This clonotype was observed a handful of times. The CDR3 nucleotides are TGTGCCAGCAGCCCAGCGTCCCGGGGAGATACGCAGTATTTT. Translated, it gives CASSPASRGDTQYF. The chain combines TRBV11-3 with TRBJ2-3; D perhaps matches TRBD2 (5 bases). Germline CDR1 is SGHNT and CDR2 is YENEEA. The CDR3 extends over 14 amino acids. Deletions cut 5 bases from V and 5 bases from J, with 14 bases between.

The table lists this clonotype with a few counts. This chain uses TRBV20-1 with TRBJ1-2; TRBD1 is a possible D gene (5 bases). The CDR3 runs 11 residues. CDR1 and CDR2 (germline): DFQATT, SNEGSKA (reference sequence). V lost 8 bases to trimming and J lost 3 bases, with 10 bases between them. For the CDR3, the DNA is TGCAGTACCGACAGAGACTATGGCTACACCTTC. Residues: CSTDRDYGYTF.

This clonotype was observed at least ten times. The chain is built from TRBV28 and TRBJ2-7, with 7 bases aligning to TRBD2. The CDR3 is made up of 13 amino acids. From germline, CDR1 is MDHEN and CDR2 SYDVKM. The ends lost 6 bases at V and 3 bases at J; junction bases unmatched: 5. This chain's CDR3 is CASSPAGLYEQYF. CDR3 bases: TGTGCCAGCAGCCCAGCGGGGCTCTACGAGCAGTACTTC.

This sequence joins TRBV24-1 and TRBJ2-5; D is perhaps TRBD1 (6 bases). Trimming took 4 bases from V and 3 from J, leaving 17 bases between them. The V gene's germline CDR1 is KGHDR and CDR2 SFDVKD. This CDR3 has 16 residues. Here the CDR3 DNA reads TGTGCCACCAGTGACTCAGTTGGGGGCGCGAAAGAGACCCAGTACTTC. Translation: CATSDSVGGAKETQYF.

This clonotype was recorded once. The rearrangement uses TRBV5-1 and TRBJ2-7; tentative D call: TRBD1 (6 bases). Trimming took 4 bases from V and 6 from J, leaving 23 bases between them. This CDR3 contains 16 residues. The V gene's germline CDR1 is SGHRS and CDR2 YFSETQ. CDR3 bases: TGCGCCAGCAGCCTGACAGGCCGGGGTTCGAGTCGCGAGCAGTACTTC. This translates into CASSLTGRGSSREQYF.

V gene TRBV20-1 combines with J gene TRBJ2-7; 7 nucleotides align to TRBD2. Germline CDR1 and CDR2: DFQATT and SNEGSKA (reference sequence). V shed 6 bases, J shed 2 bases, and the junction held 10 bases outside the gene matches. CDR3 length: 14 amino acids. DNA of the CDR3: TGCAGTGCCCTTTACGGGCGGGAGCCCTACGAGCAGTACTTC. Translating it yields CSALYGREPYEQYF.

This clonotype has more than one count but fewer than ten. J is TRBJ2-1 and V is TRBV18; the match to TRBD2 covers 9 bases. J gave up 6 bases and V 2 bases, and 11 bases lay outside the gene matches. The CDR3 consists of 17 residues. The germline CDR1 and CDR2 sequences are KGHSH and LQKENI. The CDR3 DNA is TGTGCCAGCTCACCAGCGGGCGGCGGGAGGGCCGTCAATGAGCAGTTCTTC. Residues: CASSPAGGGRAVNEQFF.

The sample holds a few counts of this clonotype. V and J are TRBV7-3 and TRBJ2-1; 8 bases fit TRBD2. CDR1 and CDR2 (germline): SGHTA, FQGTGA. The CDR3 is made up of 16 amino acids. V dropped 4 bases and J dropped 6; count of bases not matched to a gene: 11. CDR3 coding DNA: TGTGCCAGCAGCTCGCAGCCGGGACTAGTGTCCAATGAGCAGTTCTTC. Residues: CASSSQPGLVSNEQFF. Based on the CDR3 plus reference TRBV7-3 and TRBJ2-1, the full variable domain is GAGVSQTPSNKVTEKGKYVELRCDPISGHTALYWYRQSLGQGPEFLIYFQGTGAADDSGLPNDRFFAVRPEGSVSTLKIQRTERGDSAVYLCASSSQPGLVSNEQFFGPGTRLTVL.

This clonotype was seen a handful of times. The chain employs TRBV29-1 and TRBJ1-2, with D possibly matching TRBD1 (5 bases). Germline-derived CDR1 and CDR2 are SQVTM and ANQGSEA. This CDR3 region has 13 residues. Trimming removed 0 bases from V and 7 bases from J, with 12 bases in between. The CDR3 nucleotides are TGCAGCGTTGAAGATTGGGGGGGAGGTGGCTACACCTTC. Translation: CSVEDWGGGGYTF.

Many counts were recorded for this clonotype. The chain uses TRBV6-6 and TRBJ2-3, with D uncertain. The CDR3 has 14 amino acids. The V end lost 5 bases, the J end lost 1 base, and 10 bases lay between the germline ends. Germline V gene data show CDR1 as MNHNY and CDR2 as SVGAGI (reference sequence). This CDR3 is CASSQLQRTDTQYF. The CDR3 coding sequence is TGTGCCAGCAGTCAACTACAACGCACAGATACGCAGTATTTT.

V and J are TRBV2 and TRBJ1-1, with D perhaps TRBD1 (6 bases). Trimming took 3 bases from V and 0 from J, leaving 17 bases between them. CDR3 length: 17 amino acids. CDR1 and CDR2 from the germline V gene are SNHLY and FYNNEI. The CDR3 region is CASSDLGAMRMNTEAFF. CDR3 DNA: TGTGCCAGCAGTGATTTGGGGGCGATGAGGATGAACACTGAAGCTTTCTTT.

V usage is TRBV20-1 and J usage is TRBJ2-7, with D perhaps being TRBD1 or TRBD2 (6 bases each). Trimming pared 5 bases from V and 2 bases from J, leaving 19 bases between. Germline V lookup: CDR1 DFQATT, CDR2 SNEGSKA (reference sequence). The CDR3 has 15 amino acids. The CDR3 DNA follows: TGCAGTGCTTACCAAGATGATAGGGGGGCCTACGAGCAGTACTTC. Its translation is CSAYQDDRGAYEQYF.

This rearrangement joins TRBV13 to TRBJ2-4; 14 bases match TRBD2. The germline V gene encodes CDR1 PRHDT and CDR2 FYEKMQ (reference sequence). This CDR3 spans 19 amino acids. With 5 bases clipped from V and 0 bases from J, the junction kept 9 bases outside the gene matches. The CDR3 spells CASSLRLAGGPEAKNIQYF. The DNA for the CDR3 is TGTGCCAGCAGCCTACGACTAGCGGGAGGGCCTGAAGCCAAAAACATTCAGTACTTC.

The chain carries TRBV7-9 and TRBJ2-7, with D perhaps TRBD1 (5 bases). The germline gives CDR1 SEHNR, CDR2 FQNEAQ (reference sequence). V gave up 5 bases and J gave up 1 base, with 12 bases separating them. The CDR3 runs to 14 residues. CDR3 amino acids: CASSRQTGSYEQYF. As DNA, the CDR3 is TGTGCCAGCAGCCGACAGACTGGATCCTACGAGCAGTACTTC.

V is TRBV20-1 and J is TRBJ1-4; D is perhaps TRBD1 (6 bases). Per the germline V gene, CDR1 is DFQATT and CDR2 is SNEGSKA (reference sequence). V was shortened by 0 bases and J by 5 bases, with 22 bases between the two germline ends. The CDR3 is 18 residues long. The CDR3 nucleotides are TGCAGTGCTAGAGAACCGGGACAACCTATTTGGGGCAATGAAAAACTGTTTTTT. Translating it yields CSAREPGQPIWGNEKLFF.

The chain couples TRBV20-1 to TRBJ1-2; TRBD1 might be the D (6 bases). Trimming left V 3 bases short and J 7 bases short, with 18 bases between. The CDR3 spans 14 residues. CDR1 and CDR2 from the germline V gene are DFQATT and SNEGSKA (reference sequence). Written as DNA, the CDR3 is TGCAGTGCTAGTGACCGGAACAGGGTCGGTGGCTACACCTTC. Translated, it gives CSASDRNRVGGYTF.